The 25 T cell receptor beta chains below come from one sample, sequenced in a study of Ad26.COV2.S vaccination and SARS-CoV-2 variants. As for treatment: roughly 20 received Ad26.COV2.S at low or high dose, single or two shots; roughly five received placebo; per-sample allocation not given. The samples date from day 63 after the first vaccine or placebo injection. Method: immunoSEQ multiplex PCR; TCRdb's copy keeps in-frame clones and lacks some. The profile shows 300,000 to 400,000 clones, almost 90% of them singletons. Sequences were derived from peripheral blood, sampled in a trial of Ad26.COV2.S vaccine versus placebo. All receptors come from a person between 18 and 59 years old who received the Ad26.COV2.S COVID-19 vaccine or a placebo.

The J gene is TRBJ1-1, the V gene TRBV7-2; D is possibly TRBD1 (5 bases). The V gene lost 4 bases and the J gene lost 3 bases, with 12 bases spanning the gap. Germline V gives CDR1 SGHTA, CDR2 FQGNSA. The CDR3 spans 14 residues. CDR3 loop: CASSSIPRDTEAFF. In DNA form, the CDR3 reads TGTGCCAGCAGCTCGATACCCAGGGACACTGAAGCTTTCTTT.

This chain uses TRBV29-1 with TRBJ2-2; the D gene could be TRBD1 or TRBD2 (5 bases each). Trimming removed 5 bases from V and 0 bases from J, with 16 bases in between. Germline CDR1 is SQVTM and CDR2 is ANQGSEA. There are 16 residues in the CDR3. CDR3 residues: CSVPKEGFANTGELFF. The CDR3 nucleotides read TGCAGCGTTCCTAAAGAGGGGTTCGCGAACACCGGGGAGCTGTTTTTT.

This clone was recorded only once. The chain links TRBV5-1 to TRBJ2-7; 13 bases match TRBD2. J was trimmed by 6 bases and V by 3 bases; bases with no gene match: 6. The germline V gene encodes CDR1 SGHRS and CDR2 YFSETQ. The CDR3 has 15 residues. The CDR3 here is CASSSMGLAGLEQYF. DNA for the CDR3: TGCGCCAGCAGCTCAATGGGACTAGCGGGGCTCGAGCAGTACTTC.

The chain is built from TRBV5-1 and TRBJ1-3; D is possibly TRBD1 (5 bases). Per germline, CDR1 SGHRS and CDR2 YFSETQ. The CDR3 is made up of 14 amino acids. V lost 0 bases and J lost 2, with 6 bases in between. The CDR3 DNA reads TGCGCCAGCAGCTTGGCAGGGACTGGAAACACCATATATTTT. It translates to CASSLAGTGNTIYF.

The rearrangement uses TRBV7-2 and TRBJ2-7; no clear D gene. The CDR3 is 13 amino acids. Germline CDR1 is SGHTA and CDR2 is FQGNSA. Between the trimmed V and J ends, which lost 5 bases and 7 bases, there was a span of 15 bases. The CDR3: CASSPHLRVEQYF. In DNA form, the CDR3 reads TGTGCCAGCAGCCCCCACCTTAGGGTTGAGCAGTACTTC. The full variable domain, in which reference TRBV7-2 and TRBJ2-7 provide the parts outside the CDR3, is GAGVSQSPSNKVTEKGKDVELRCDPISGHTALYWYRQSLGQGLEFLIYFQGNSAPDKSGLPSDRFSAERTGGSVSTLTIQRTQQEDSAVYLCASSPHLRVEQYFGPGTRLTVT.

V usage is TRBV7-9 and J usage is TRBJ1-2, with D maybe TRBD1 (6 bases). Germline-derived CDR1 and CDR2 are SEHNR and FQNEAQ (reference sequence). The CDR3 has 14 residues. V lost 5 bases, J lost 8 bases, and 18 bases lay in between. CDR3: CASSPFQGPEGYTF. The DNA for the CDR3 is TGTGCCAGCAGCCCCTTTCAGGGGCCGGAGGGCTACACCTTC. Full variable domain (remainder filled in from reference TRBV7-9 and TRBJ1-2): DTGVSQNPRHKITKRGQNVTFRCDPISEHNRLYWYRQTLGQGPEFLTYFQNEAQLEKSRLLSDRFSAERPKGSFSTLEIQRTEQGDSAMYLCASSPFQGPEGYTFGSGTRLTVV.

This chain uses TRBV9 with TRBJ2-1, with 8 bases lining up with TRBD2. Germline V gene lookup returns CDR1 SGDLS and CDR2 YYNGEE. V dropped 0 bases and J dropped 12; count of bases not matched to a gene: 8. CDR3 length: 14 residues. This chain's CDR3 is CASSVGDTSGPQFF. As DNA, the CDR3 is TGTGCCAGCAGCGTAGGGGACACTAGCGGACCGCAGTTCTTC.

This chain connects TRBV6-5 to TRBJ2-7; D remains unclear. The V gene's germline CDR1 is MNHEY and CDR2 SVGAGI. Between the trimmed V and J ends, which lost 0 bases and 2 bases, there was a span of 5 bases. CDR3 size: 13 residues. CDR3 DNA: TGTGCCAGCAGTTACTCGAGACCCTACGAGCAGTACGTC. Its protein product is CASSYSRPYEQYV.

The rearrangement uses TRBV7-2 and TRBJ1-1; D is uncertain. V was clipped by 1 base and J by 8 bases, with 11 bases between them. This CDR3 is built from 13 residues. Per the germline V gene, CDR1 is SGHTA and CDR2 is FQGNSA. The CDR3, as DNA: TGTGCCAGCAGCTTAGGTAGGGAACTGGAAGCTTTCTTT. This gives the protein CASSLGRELEAFF.

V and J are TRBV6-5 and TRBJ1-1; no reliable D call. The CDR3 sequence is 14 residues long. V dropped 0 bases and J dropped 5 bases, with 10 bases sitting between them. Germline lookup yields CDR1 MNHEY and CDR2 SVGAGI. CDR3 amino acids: CASSYSMIGTEAFF. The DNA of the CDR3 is TGTGCCAGCAGTTACTCGATGATAGGAACTGAAGCTTTCTTT.

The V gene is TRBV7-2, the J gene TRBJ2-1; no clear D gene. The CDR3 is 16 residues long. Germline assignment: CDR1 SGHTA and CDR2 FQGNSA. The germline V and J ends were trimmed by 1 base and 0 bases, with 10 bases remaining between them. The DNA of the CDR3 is TGTGCCAGCAGCTTAGAAGTACTCCGCTCCTACAATGAGCAGTTCTTC. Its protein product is CASSLEVLRSYNEQFF.

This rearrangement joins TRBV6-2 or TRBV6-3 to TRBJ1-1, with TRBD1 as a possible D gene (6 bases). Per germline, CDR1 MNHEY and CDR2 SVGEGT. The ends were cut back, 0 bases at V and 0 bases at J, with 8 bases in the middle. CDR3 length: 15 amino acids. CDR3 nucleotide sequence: TGTGCCAGCAGTTACTCGGGACACATGAACACTGAAGCTTTCTTT. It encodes CASSYSGHMNTEAFF.

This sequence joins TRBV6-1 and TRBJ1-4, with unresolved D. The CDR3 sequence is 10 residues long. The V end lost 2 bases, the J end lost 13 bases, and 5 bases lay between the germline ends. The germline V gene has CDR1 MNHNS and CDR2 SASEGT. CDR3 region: CASSESSLFF. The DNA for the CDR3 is TGTGCCAGCAGTGAAAGTTCACTGTTTTTT.

The CDR3 DNA is TGTGCCAGCAGCTTAGGTGGGGACCCGTCCTCGGGCGAGCAGTACGTC. Translated: CASSLGGDPSSGEQYV. The rearrangement links TRBV7-2 to TRBJ2-7; D is possibly TRBD1 or TRBD2 (5 bases each). Germline V gene lookup returns CDR1 SGHTA and CDR2 FQGNSA. The CDR3 has 16 residues. V gave up 1 base and J gave up 6 bases, with 19 bases separating them.

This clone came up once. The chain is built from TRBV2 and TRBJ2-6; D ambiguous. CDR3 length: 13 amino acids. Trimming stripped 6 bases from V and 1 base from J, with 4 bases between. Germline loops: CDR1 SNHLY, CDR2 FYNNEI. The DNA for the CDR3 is TGTGCCAGCAGGGTGTCTGGGGCCAACGTCCTGACTTTC. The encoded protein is CASRVSGANVLTF. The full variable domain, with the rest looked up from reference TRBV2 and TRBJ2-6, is EPEVTQTPSHQVTQMGQEVILRCVPISNHLYFYWYRQILGQKVEFLVSFYNNEISEKSEIFDDQFSVERPDGSNFTLKIRSTKLEDSAMYFCASRVSGANVLTFGAGSRLTVL.

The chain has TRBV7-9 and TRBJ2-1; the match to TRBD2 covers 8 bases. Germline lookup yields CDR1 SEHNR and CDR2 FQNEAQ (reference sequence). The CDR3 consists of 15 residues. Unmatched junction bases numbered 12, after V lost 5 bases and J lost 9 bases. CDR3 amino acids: CASSRVGTRESEQFF. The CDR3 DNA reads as TGTGCCAGCAGCCGGGTAGGGACTAGGGAAAGTGAGCAGTTCTTC.

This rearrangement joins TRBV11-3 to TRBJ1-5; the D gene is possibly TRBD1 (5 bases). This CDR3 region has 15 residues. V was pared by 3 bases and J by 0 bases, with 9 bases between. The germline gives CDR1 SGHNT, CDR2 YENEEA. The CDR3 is CASSFSGPSNQPQHF. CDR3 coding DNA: TGTGCCAGCAGCTTTTCAGGGCCTAGCAATCAGCCCCAGCATTTT.

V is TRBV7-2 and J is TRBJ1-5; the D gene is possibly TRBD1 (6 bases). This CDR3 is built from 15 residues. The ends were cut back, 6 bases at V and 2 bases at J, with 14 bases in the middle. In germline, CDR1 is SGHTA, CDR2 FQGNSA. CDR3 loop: CASSNQAGGNQPQHF. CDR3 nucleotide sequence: TGTGCCAGCAGTAATCAAGCAGGGGGCAATCAGCCCCAGCATTTT.

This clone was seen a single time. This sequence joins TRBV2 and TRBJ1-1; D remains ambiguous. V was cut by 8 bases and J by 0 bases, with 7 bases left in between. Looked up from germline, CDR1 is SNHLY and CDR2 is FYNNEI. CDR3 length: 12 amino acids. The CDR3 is CASEGMNTEAFF. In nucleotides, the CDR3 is TGTGCCAGCGAGGGAATGAACACTGAAGCTTTCTTT.

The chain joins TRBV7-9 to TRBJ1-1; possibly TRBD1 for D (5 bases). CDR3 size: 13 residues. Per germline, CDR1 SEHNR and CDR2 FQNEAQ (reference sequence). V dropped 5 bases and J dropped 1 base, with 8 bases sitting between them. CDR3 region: CASSAGKNTEAFF. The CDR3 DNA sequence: TGTGCCAGCAGCGCAGGGAAGAACACTGAAGCTTTCTTT.

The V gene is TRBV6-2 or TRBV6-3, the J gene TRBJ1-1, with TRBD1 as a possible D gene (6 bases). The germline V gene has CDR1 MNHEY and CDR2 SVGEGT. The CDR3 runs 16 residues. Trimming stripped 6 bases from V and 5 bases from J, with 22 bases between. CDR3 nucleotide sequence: TGTGCCAGCAGCGGGACTACGGGGGCTTTTAGTACTGAAGCTTTCTTT. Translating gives CASSGTTGAFSTEAFF.

CDR3 loop: CASSEERDYQPQHF. Here the CDR3 DNA reads TGTGCCAGCAGTGAAGAAAGGGATTACCAGCCCCAGCATTTT. This rearrangement joins TRBV6-1 to TRBJ1-5; D is undetermined. This CDR3 comprises 14 residues. Trimming took off 1 base at V and 7 bases at J, with 11 bases between the two ends. Per germline, CDR1 MNHNS and CDR2 SASEGT.

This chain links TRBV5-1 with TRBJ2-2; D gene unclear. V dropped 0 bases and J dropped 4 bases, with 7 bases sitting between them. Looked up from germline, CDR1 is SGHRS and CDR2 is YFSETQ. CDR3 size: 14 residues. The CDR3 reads CASSLESLTGELFF. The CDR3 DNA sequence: TGCGCCAGCAGCTTGGAATCCCTCACCGGGGAGCTGTTTTTT.

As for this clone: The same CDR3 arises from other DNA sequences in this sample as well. The CDR3, as DNA: TGCAGCGTTGAGCGTAGGCTGAACACTGAAGCTTTCTTT. Residues: CSVERRLNTEAFF. The chain recombines TRBV29-1 with TRBJ1-1; D ambiguous. The CDR3 is made up of 13 amino acids. Per germline, CDR1 SQVTM and CDR2 ANQGSEA. Trimming removed 3 bases at V and 0 bases at J, with 8 bases between.

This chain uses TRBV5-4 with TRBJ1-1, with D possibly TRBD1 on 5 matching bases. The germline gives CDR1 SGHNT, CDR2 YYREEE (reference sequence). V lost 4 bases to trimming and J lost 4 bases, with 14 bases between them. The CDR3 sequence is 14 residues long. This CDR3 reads CASSPFQGGTEAFF. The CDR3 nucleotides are TGTGCCAGCAGCCCCTTTCAGGGTGGCACTGAAGCTTTCTTT.